Presented here are 29 T cell receptor beta chains from one specimen sequenced in a study of blood T cells in healthy people across ages (dated by TCRdb to 2015 to 2017). The protocol used for the library was 5' RACE. These reads were obtained on an Illumina HiSeq 2500. The second PCR ran for roughly 7 to 11 cycles and used a J-beta primer mix along with a sample-barcoded 5' primer. Using fastp trimming at Q25 and MiXCR clonotype assembly, TCRdb reanalyzed the public sequencing data and kept in-frame beta chains. Each record represents a unique CDR3 protein, reported with the most common genes and DNA among its rows. Recorded for this sample are under 1,000,000 distinct CDR3 sequences; 35% to 40% of them occurred a single time. Approximately 13% of the sample belongs to the ten largest clones. Sequenced: blood. Receptors were obtained from a man younger than 30 in good health.

Turning to this clonotype: Just one base apart from a much larger clone, this may be a read error. The chain combines TRBV10-3 with TRBJ2-1; D gene unclear. Judging by the DNA end, TRBJ2-7 fits better; the J call may be wrong. The V gene's germline CDR1 is ENHRY and CDR2 SYGVKD. The CDR3 extends over 13 amino acids. This CDR3 reads CAITENFYNEQYF. DNA of the CDR3: TGTGCCATCACGGAAAATTTCTACAATGAGCAGTACTTC.

The chain employs TRBV2 and TRBJ1-1, with 12 bases lining up with TRBD1. The V segment lost 6 bases and the J segment 0 bases; nucleotides outside the gene matches: 14. Germline CDR1 is SNHLY and CDR2 is FYNNEI. The CDR3 sequence is 19 residues long. CDR3 sequence reads: CASRKRGTGGPSMNTEAFF. The CDR3, as DNA: TGTGCCAGCAGAAAGAGAGGGACAGGGGGCCCCTCCATGAACACTGAAGCTTTCTTT.

The chain links TRBV7-9 to TRBJ1-1; D perhaps matches TRBD1 (5 bases). Trimming cost V 5 bases and J 1 base, with 17 bases left between them. The CDR3 runs to 16 residues. In germline, CDR1 is SEHNR, CDR2 FQNEAQ (reference sequence). CDR3 sequence (DNA): TGTGCCAGCAGCCCCAGGGAGGGGACGGGGAACACTGAAGCTTTCTTT. Protein sequence: CASSPREGTGNTEAFF.

In nucleotides, the CDR3 is TGCAGTGCTCCAGGGGGGGCGTTCTACAATGAGCAGTTCTTC. It specifies CSAPGGAFYNEQFF. The chain recombines TRBV20-1 with TRBJ2-1; D may be TRBD1 or TRBD2 (7 bases each). The V and J ends lost 5 bases and 3 bases respectively, with 14 bases between them. This CDR3 has 14 residues. The germline V gene encodes CDR1 DFQATT and CDR2 SNEGSKA (reference sequence).

The rearrangement joins TRBV18 to TRBJ1-3, with D possibly being TRBD1 (5 bases). CDR3 size: 16 residues. Trimming shortened V by 2 bases and J by 4 bases, and 15 bases separated the two germline ends. Germline values: CDR1 KGHSH, CDR2 LQKENI. Here the CDR3 reads CASSPSREKRGNTIYF. In nucleotides, the CDR3 is TGTGCCAGCTCACCAAGCAGGGAAAAGCGCGGAAACACCATATATTTT.

CDR3 sequence reads: CATSDPGGGTEAFF. The CDR3 nucleotides are TGTGCCACCAGTGACCCCGGCGGGGGCACTGAAGCTTTCTTT. The rearrangement joins TRBV24-1 to TRBJ1-1; D is perhaps TRBD1 (5 bases). Per the germline V gene, CDR1 is KGHDR and CDR2 is SFDVKD. The CDR3 contains 14 residues. Between the trimmed V and J ends, which lost 4 bases and 4 bases, there was a span of 12 bases.

The V and J genes are TRBV11-2 and TRBJ2-1; 11 positions agree with TRBD1. The J call may be mistaken, given a closer DNA end match to TRBJ2-7. This CDR3 contains 22 residues. Germline lookup yields CDR1 SGHAT and CDR2 FQNNGV. CDR3 sequence (DNA): TGTGCCAGCAGCTTATATGGCCCTTCAGGACAGGGGGCCCCCCCCTCCTACAATGAGCAGTACTTC. As protein: CASSLYGPSGQGAPPSYNEQYF.

This clonotype was detected ten times or more. The gene calls are TRBV20-1 and TRBJ2-1; weak D call: TRBD1 (6 bases). The V gene lost 1 base and the J gene lost 8 bases, with 18 bases spanning the gap. Germline V gene lookup returns CDR1 DFQATT and CDR2 SNEGSKA (reference sequence). CDR3 size: 15 residues. The CDR3: CSARGAQGSGDEQFF. The CDR3 bases are TGCAGTGCTAGAGGTGCCCAGGGATCAGGGGATGAGCAGTTCTTC.

The chain links TRBV6-5 to TRBJ2-1; D unresolved. The CDR3 is 17 residues long. Deletions cut 0 bases from V and 3 bases from J, with 15 bases between. Germline lookup yields CDR1 MNHEY and CDR2 SVGAGI. The CDR3 DNA is TGTGCCAGCAGTTACTCACAATCCGTAGGTCTCTACAATGAGCAGTTCTTC. Protein: CASSYSQSVGLYNEQFF.

Of note for this clonotype: At one end the junction does not follow the germline gene, possibly because of a read error. The chain recombines TRBV9 with TRBJ1-2, with a tentative D call TRBD1 (5 bases). Germline assignment: CDR1 SGDLS and CDR2 YYNGEE. This CDR3 spans 13 amino acids. The CDR3 here is CVSRRDANYGYTF. DNA for the CDR3: TGTGTCAGCAGGCGGGACGCAAACTATGGCTACACCTTC. Full variable domain (remainder filled in from reference TRBV9 and TRBJ1-2): DSGVTQTPKHLITATGQRVTLRCSPRSGDLSVYWYQQSLDQGLQFLIQYYNGEERAKGNILERFSAQQFPDLHSELNLSSLELGDSALYFCVSRRDANYGYTFGSGTRLTVV.

The chain employs TRBV7-6 and TRBJ2-1; D call uncertain. Judging by the DNA end, TRBJ2-7 fits better; the J call may be wrong. Germline V gene sequence: CDR1 SGHVS, CDR2 FNYEAQ. This CDR3 spans 14 amino acids. The CDR3 region has the DNA TGTGCCAGCAGCTTAGAACCCCGCGCCAATGAGCAGTACTTC. It is translated as CASSLEPRANEQYF.

The chain links TRBV5-1 to TRBJ2-1; the D gene could be TRBD1 or TRBD2 (5 bases each). Trimming removed 0 bases at V and 2 bases at J, with 12 bases between. The germline V gene has CDR1 SGHRS and CDR2 YFSETQ. The CDR3 sequence is 16 residues long. CDR3 in amino acids: CASSLGMGRPYNEQFF. The CDR3 DNA reads TGCGCCAGCAGCTTGGGGATGGGACGGCCCTACAATGAGCAGTTCTTC.

This clonotype was seen ten or more times. The chain employs TRBV16 and TRBJ2-1, with D possibly being TRBD2 (5 bases). The germline V and J ends were trimmed by 2 bases and 7 bases, with 12 bases remaining between them. CDR3 length: 14 residues. The V gene's germline CDR1 is KGHSY and CDR2 FQNENV. CDR3 loop: CASSQNLEGNEQFF. CDR3 DNA: TGTGCCAGCAGCCAAAATCTAGAGGGAAATGAGCAGTTCTTC.

This clonotype was found many times. The chain recombines TRBV12-3 or TRBV12-4 with TRBJ2-7; 8 positions match TRBD2. The V gene end was trimmed by 5 bases and the J gene end by 7 bases; junction bases not matched to a gene: 13. The CDR3 sequence is 15 residues long. The CDR3 nucleotides read TGTGCCAGCAGTCGTAGCGGGGTACCATACAATGAGCAGTACTTC. As protein: CASSRSGVPYNEQYF.

The sample holds many counts of this clonotype. The chain is built from TRBV7-2 and TRBJ1-2, with TRBD1 matching over 7 bases. V dropped 4 bases and J dropped 8; count of bases not matched to a gene: 7. The germline CDR1 and CDR2 sequences are SGHTA and FQGNSA. The length of the CDR3 is 13 residues. This chain's CDR3 is CASSSGGLVGYTF. CDR3 nucleotide sequence: TGTGCCAGCAGCTCAGGGGGTTTAGTGGGCTACACCTTC. The full variable domain, with the rest looked up from reference TRBV7-2 and TRBJ1-2, is GAGVSQSPSNKVTEKGKDVELRCDPISGHTALYWYRQSLGQGLEFLIYFQGNSAPDKSGLPSDRFSAERTGGSVSTLTIQRTQQEDSAVYLCASSSGGLVGYTFGSGTRLTVV.

This clonotype was seen only a few times. The chain employs TRBV4-1 and TRBJ1-2; maybe TRBD1 (5 bases). The ends were cut back, 3 bases at V and 7 bases at J, with 18 bases in the middle. Germline CDR1 is MGHRA and CDR2 is YSYEKL. The CDR3 is made up of 15 amino acids. For the CDR3, the DNA is TGCGCCAGCAGCCAGTTGCGGGGGGAGATGAGTGGCTACACCTTC. This sequence encodes CASSQLRGEMSGYTF.

The rearrangement links TRBV6-5 to TRBJ2-5; TRBD2 matches at 8 bases. V lost 6 bases to trimming and J lost 2 bases; unmatched junction nucleotides: 5. This CDR3 has 14 residues. Germline CDR1 and CDR2: MNHEY and SVGAGI. The CDR3 region has the DNA TGTGCCAGCAGGCTAGGGACTAGACAAGAGACCCAGTACTTC. Translating gives CASRLGTRQETQYF.

This clonotype showed up many times. The rearrangement joins TRBV7-2 to TRBJ1-2, with D perhaps matching TRBD1 (5 bases). CDR1 is SGHTA, CDR2 FQGNSA, per germline. This CDR3 is 15 amino acids long. Deletions cut 7 bases from V and 4 bases from J, with 19 bases between. For the CDR3, the DNA is TGTGCCAGCAAGCTTAGAGAGGGGAACCTCTATGGCTACACCTTC. Amino acid sequence: CASKLREGNLYGYTF.

This clonotype was seen a single time. An end of the junction does not agree with germline; a read error may underlie this. V and J are TRBV12-3 or TRBV12-4 and TRBJ1-2; possibly TRBD1 for D (5 bases). The CDR3 sequence is 16 residues long. For the CDR3, the DNA is TGTGCCGGCAGTTTACCCAGGGAGCGGGTCGACTATGGCTACACCTTC. It specifies CAGSLPRERVDYGYTF.

Remarks on this clonotype: At one end, the junction sequence differs from germline, possibly due to a read error. The chain employs TRBV29-1 and TRBJ2-3; 8 bases agree with TRBD2. The germline gives CDR1 SQVTM, CDR2 ANQGSEA. The CDR3 runs 15 residues. CDR3 DNA sequence: TGCAGCGTAGAAGGGACTAGAGATGGGACAGATACGCAGTATTTT. This gives the protein CSVEGTRDGTDTQYF.

This clonotype was seen a few times. The chain recombines TRBV6-5 with TRBJ2-1; 9 positions match TRBD1. In germline, CDR1 is MNHEY, CDR2 SVGAGI. Trimming at V came to 6 bases and at J to 4 bases, leaving 10 bases not matched to a gene. The CDR3 extends over 16 amino acids. CDR3 amino acids: CASRLAGTGRYNEQFF. The DNA for the CDR3 is TGTGCCAGCAGATTAGCCGGGACAGGGAGGTACAATGAGCAGTTCTTC.

A few counts support this clonotype. The chain carries TRBV6-5 and TRBJ2-1; 9 bases map to TRBD2. Matching the DNA end better, TRBJ2-7 makes the J call doubtful. The CDR3 runs 15 residues. Germline-derived CDR1 and CDR2 are MNHEY and SVGAGI. In nucleotides, the CDR3 is TGTGCCAGCAGTACCGCGGGGGGGTCCTACAATGAGCAGTACTTC. Translation: CASSTAGGSYNEQYF.

This rearrangement joins TRBV2 to TRBJ2-3; 14 bases line up with TRBD2. V lost 6 bases to trimming and J lost 0 bases; unmatched junction nucleotides: 5. The germline gives CDR1 SNHLY, CDR2 FYNNEI. The CDR3 covers 17 residues. The CDR3 protein is CASRGLAGVTSTDTQYF. The DNA for the CDR3 is TGTGCCAGCAGGGGACTAGCGGGGGTTACTAGCACAGATACGCAGTATTTT.

The chain has TRBV9 and TRBJ1-5; no firm D call. V was clipped by 0 bases and J by 6 bases, with 10 bases between them. CDR3 length: 14 residues. Germline loops: CDR1 SGDLS, CDR2 YYNGEE. The CDR3: CASSVGEGGQPQHF. The CDR3 nucleotides are TGTGCCAGCAGCGTAGGTGAGGGCGGTCAGCCCCAGCATTTT.

In the case of this clonotype: A much larger clone lies one base from this, so it may be a read error. The V call is TRBV4-3, the J call TRBJ2-3; the match to TRBD1 covers 7 bases. Trimming at V came to 4 bases and at J to 6 bases, leaving 19 bases not matched to a gene. Germline CDR1 LGHNA, CDR2 YSLEER. The CDR3 totals 18 residues. CDR3 sequence reads: CASSRDRWRQGVIDTQYF. CDR3 sequence (DNA): TGCGCCAGCAGCCGAGATCGATGGAGGCAGGGGGTGATTGATACGCAGTATTTT.

This chain joins TRBV7-9 and TRBJ1-2; tentatively, D is TRBD1 (6 bases). CDR3 length equals 15 residues. Looked up from germline, CDR1 is SEHNR and CDR2 is FQNEAQ (reference sequence). The V and J ends lost 5 bases and 5 bases respectively, with 18 bases between them. The CDR3 sequence: CASSPQQGLGYGYTF. The CDR3 coding sequence is TGTGCCAGCAGCCCCCAGCAGGGGTTGGGGTATGGCTACACCTTC.

This rearrangement joins TRBV18 to TRBJ2-2; D perhaps matches TRBD1 (6 bases). V gave up 2 bases and J gave up 10 bases, with 11 bases separating them. The CDR3 runs 13 residues. Per the germline V gene, CDR1 is KGHSH and CDR2 is LQKENI. The CDR3 bases are TGTGCCAGCTCACCAGGGGGCCTCGCGGAGCTGTTTTTT. Protein: CASSPGGLAELFF.

This clonotype was picked up a small number of times. The chain couples TRBV24-1 to TRBJ2-1; D could derive from TRBD1 or TRBD2 (5 bases each). The CDR3 covers 12 residues. The germline CDR1 and CDR2 sequences are KGHDR and SFDVKD. V gave up 4 bases and J gave up 5 bases, with 5 bases separating them. The CDR3, as DNA: TGTGCCACCAGTGAGGGGGACAATGAGCAGTTCTTC. Translated: CATSEGDNEQFF.

The gene calls are TRBV27 and TRBJ2-5; the match to TRBD1 covers 7 bases. The CDR3 covers 16 residues. CDR1 MNHEY and CDR2 SMNVEV come from the germline V gene (reference sequence). V shed 5 bases and J 1 base; nucleotides not matched to a gene: 10. CDR3 sequence (DNA): TGTGCCAGCAGTCCGAAAACCGGGACAGTCCAAGAGACCCAGTACTTC. Protein sequence: CASSPKTGTVQETQYF.